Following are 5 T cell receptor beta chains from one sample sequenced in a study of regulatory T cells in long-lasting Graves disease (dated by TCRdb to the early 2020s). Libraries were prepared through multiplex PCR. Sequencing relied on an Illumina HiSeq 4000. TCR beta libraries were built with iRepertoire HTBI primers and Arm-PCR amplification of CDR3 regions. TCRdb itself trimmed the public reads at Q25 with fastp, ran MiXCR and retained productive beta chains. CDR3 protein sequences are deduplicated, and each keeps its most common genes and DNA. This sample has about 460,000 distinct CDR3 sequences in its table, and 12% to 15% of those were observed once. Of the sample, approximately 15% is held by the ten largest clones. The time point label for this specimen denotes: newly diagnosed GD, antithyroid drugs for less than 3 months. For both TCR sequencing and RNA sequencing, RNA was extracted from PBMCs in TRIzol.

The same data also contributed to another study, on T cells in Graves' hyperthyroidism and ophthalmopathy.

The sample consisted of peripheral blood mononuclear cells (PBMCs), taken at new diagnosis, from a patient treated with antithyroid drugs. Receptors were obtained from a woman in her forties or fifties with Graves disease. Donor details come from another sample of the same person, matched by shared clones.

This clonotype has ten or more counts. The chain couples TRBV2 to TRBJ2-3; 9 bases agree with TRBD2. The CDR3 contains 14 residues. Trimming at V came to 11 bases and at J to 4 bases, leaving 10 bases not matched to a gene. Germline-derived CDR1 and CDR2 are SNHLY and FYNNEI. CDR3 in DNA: TGTGCCTCCACTGGCGGGAGGGCCGCAGATACGCAGTATTTT. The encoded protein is CASTGGRAADTQYF.

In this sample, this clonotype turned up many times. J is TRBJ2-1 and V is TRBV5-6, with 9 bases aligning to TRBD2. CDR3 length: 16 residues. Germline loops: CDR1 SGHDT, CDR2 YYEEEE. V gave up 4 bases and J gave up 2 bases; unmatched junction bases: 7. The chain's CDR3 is CASSPPLAGTYNEQFF. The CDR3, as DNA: TGTGCCAGCAGCCCGCCACTAGCGGGTACCTACAATGAGCAGTTCTTC. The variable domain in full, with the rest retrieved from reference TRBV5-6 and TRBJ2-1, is DAGVTQSPTHLIKTRGQQVTLRCSPKSGHDTVSWYQQALGQGPQFIFQYYEEEERQRGNFPDRFSGHQFPNYSSELNVNALLLGDSALYLCASSPPLAGTYNEQFFGPGTRLTVL.

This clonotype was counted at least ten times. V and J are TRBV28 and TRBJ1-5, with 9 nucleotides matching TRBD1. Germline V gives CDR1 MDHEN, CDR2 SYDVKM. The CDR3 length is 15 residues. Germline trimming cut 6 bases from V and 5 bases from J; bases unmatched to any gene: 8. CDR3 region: CASSPRGQGDQPQHF. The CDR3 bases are TGTGCCAGCAGCCCAAGGGGACAGGGAGATCAGCCCCAGCATTTT. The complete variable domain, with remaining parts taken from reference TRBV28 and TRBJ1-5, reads DVKVTQSSRYLVKRTGEKVFLECVQDMDHENMFWYRQDPGLGLRLIYFSYDVKMKEKGDIPEGYSVSREKKERFSLILESASTNQTSMYLCASSPRGQGDQPQHFGDGTRLSIL.

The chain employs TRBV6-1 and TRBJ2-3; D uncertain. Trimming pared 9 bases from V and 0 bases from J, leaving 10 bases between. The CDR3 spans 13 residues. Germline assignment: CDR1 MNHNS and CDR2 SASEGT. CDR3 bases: TGTGCCAGGGCGAAAGGTAGCACAGATACGCAGTATTTT. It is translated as CARAKGSTDTQYF.

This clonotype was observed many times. In DNA form, the CDR3 reads TGTGCCATCAGTGATCCGGGAGGTACGTCCTACGAGCAGTACTTC. Encoded protein: CAISDPGGTSYEQYF. The chain links TRBV10-3 to TRBJ2-7; 7 bases map to TRBD2. J was trimmed by 1 base and V by 3 bases; bases with no gene match: 6. CDR1 and CDR2 from the germline V gene are ENHRY and SYGVKD. The CDR3 length is 15 residues.